Listed here is a single TCR beta chain. The assay was immunoSEQ multiplex PCR, and TCRdb's table has in-frame clones only and misses some. The sample includes under 75,000 clones, 91% of them seen just once. This entry is derived from a study of T cell changes during pregnancy in multiple sclerosis. The CDR3 runs to 11 residues. Per the germline V gene, CDR1 is SQVTM and CDR2 is ANQGSEA. Trimming took 4 bases from V and 3 from J, leaving 7 bases between them. The sample was peripheral blood, taken in the first trimester of pregnancy. The genes are TRBV29-1 and TRBJ2-7; D is possibly TRBD1 (6 bases). The TCR sequence derives from a female donor with multiple sclerosis, enrolled in a pregnancy study. The CDR3 here is CSVAGHYEQYF. The CDR3 DNA is TGCAGCGTTGCGGGACACTACGAGCAGTACTTC.